This TCR beta chain stems from a study of blood T cells in healthy people across ages. Regarding the study as a whole: Greater diversity and more naive CD4+ cells were seen in long-lived donors than in aged donors.

This clonotype was observed at least ten times. The antigen remains undetermined. Donors gave approximately 9.9 milliliters of peripheral blood apiece. A second roughly 7 to 12 cycle PCR used barcoded and J-beta primers. Via MiXCR, TCRdb re-called the 5' RACE reads, giving one row per CDR3 protein. This table holds approximately 730,000 distinct CDR3 sequences, about 42% found once. The sequenced sample was blood. This clonotype was obtained from a woman aged 55-69 years in good health.

The chain's CDR3 is CASSLARGRETQYF. The CDR3 DNA reads TGTGCCAGCAGCTTAGCAAGGGGGCGGGAGACCCAGTACTTC. V is TRBV7-2 and J is TRBJ2-5, with 7 bases lining up with TRBD1. V lost 0 bases and J lost 5; bases outside the gene matches: 3. The CDR3 runs 14 residues. Germline V gene data show CDR1 as SGHTA and CDR2 as FQGNSA.